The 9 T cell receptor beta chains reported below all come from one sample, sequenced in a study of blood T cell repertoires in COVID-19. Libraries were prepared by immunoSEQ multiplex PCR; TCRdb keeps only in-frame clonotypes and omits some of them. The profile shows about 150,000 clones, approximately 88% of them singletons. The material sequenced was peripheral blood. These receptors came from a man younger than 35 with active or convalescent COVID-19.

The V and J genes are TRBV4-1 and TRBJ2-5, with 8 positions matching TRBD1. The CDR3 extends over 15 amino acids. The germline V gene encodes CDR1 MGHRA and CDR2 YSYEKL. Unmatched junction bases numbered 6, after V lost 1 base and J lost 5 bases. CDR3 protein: CASSQVQGVRETQYF. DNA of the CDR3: TGCGCCAGCAGCCAAGTACAGGGGGTAAGGGAGACCCAGTACTTC.

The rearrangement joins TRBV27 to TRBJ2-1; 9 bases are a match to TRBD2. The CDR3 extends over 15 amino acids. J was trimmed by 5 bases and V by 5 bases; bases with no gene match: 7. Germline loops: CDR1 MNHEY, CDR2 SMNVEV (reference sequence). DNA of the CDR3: TGTGCCAGCAGTCTTTTTAGCGGGAGCCACAATGAGCAGTTCTTC. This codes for CASSLFSGSHNEQFF.

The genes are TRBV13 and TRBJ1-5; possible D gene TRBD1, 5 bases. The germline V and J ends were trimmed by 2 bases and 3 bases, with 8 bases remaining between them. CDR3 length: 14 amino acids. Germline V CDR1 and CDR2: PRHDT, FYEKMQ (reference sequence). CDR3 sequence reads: CASSLRQHNQPQHF. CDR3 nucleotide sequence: TGTGCCAGCAGCTTACGACAGCACAATCAGCCCCAGCATTTT.

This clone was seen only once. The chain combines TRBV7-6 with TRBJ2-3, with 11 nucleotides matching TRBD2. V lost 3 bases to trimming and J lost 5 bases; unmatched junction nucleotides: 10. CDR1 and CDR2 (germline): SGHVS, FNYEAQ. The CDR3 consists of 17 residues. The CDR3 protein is CASSFSALAGGRDTQYF. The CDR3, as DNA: TGTGCCAGCAGCTTTTCAGCCCTAGCGGGAGGCAGAGATACGCAGTATTTT. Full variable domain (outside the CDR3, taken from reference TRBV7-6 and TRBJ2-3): GAGVSQSPRYKVTKRGQDVALRCDPISGHVSLYWYRQALGQGPEFLTYFNYEAQQDKSGLPNDRFSAERPEGSISTLTIQRTEQRDSAMYRCASSFSALAGGRDTQYFGPGTRLTVL.

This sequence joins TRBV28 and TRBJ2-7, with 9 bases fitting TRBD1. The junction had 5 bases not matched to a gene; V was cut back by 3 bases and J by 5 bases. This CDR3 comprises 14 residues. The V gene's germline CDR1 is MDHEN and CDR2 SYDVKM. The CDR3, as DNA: TGTGCCAGCAGTTTTGGGGACAGGGCTCACGAGCAGTACTTC. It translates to CASSFGDRAHEQYF.

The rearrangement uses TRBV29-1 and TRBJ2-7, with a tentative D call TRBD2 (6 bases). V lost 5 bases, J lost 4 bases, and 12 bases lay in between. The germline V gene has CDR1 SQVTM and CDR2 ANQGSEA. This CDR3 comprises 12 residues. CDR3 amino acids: CSVSSGTYEQYF. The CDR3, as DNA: TGCAGCGTTTCCTCCGGGACTTACGAGCAGTACTTC.

Here the CDR3 reads CASISGSGELFF. CDR3 coding DNA: TGTGCCAGTATCTCAGGCAGCGGGGAGCTGTTTTTT. V usage is TRBV19 and J usage is TRBJ2-2; no reliable D call. The V end was cut by 7 bases, the J end by 7 bases, with 10 bases between. CDR3 size: 12 residues. Looked up from germline, CDR1 is LNHDA and CDR2 is SQIVND (reference sequence).

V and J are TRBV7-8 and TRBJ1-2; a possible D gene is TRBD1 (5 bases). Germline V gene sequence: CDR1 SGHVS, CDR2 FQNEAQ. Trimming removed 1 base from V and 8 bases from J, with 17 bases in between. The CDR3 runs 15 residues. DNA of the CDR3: TGTGCCAGCAGCTTAGAAATTGTCGCCAAGGGGGGCTACACCTTC. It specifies CASSLEIVAKGGYTF.

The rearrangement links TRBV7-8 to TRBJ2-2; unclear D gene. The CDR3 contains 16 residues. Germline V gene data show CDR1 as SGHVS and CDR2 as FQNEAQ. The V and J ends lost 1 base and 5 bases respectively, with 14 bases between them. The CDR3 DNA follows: TGTGCCAGCAGCTTAGAAGGCCTAGTCAGTACCGGGGAGCTGTTTTTT. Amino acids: CASSLEGLVSTGELFF.